The sequence of this T cell receptor beta chain was determined in a study of T-cell memory formation after mild COVID-19. Study context: Largely, TCR clusters stayed within a single donor.

From 5'RACE with constant-segment primers came TCR alpha and TCR beta cDNA libraries that carried sample barcodes and UMIs. Each CDR3 protein is one row after TCRdb ran MiXCR on the 5' RACE reads. The sample holds roughly 160,000 distinct CDR3 sequences; approximately 10% are singletons and the top ten take 3.8%. Study results and caveats: Prior to infection, memory already included some responding clones, suggesting cross-reactive memory joined. Second-wave clones reaching peak frequency on day 37 lacked confirmed SARS-CoV-2 specificity.

In its sample, this clonotype was seen a few times. Its antigen is unidentified. This TCR was recovered from a man younger than 35 who had mild COVID-19 (a few samples of this study predate the infection). Cell type and time point are not known. The sequenced sample consisted of PBMCs or a T cell subset sorted from them (not recorded which).

CDR3 sequence: CSATGGGQETQYF. DNA of the CDR3: TGCAGTGCTACTGGGGGAGGTCAAGAGACCCAGTACTTC. The V and J genes are TRBV20-1 and TRBJ2-5, with D perhaps TRBD2 (6 bases). V lost 4 bases and J lost 2, with 11 bases in between. Per the germline V gene, CDR1 is DFQATT and CDR2 is SNEGSKA (reference sequence). The CDR3 is made up of 13 amino acids.